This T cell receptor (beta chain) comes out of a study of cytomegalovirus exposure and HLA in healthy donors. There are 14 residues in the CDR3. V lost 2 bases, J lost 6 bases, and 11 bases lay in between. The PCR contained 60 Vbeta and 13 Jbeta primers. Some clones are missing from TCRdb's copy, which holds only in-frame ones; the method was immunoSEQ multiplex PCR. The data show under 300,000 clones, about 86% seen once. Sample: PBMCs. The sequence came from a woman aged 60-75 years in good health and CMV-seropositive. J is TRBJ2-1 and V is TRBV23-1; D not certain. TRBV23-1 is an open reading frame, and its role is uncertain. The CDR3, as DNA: TGCGCCAGCAGTCAAAGAACACCCTTCAATGAGCAGTTCTTC. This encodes CASSQRTPFNEQFF.